A single T cell receptor (beta chain) is shown here with its context. Terminally differentiated effector memory CD45RA+ cells were left out of the naive CD8 fraction, which was CD45RO-negative and positively selected for CCR7. Using immunoSEQ multiplex PCR, the repertoire was profiled, and TCRdb retains in-frame clones only, with some absent. In the table there are approximately 600,000 clones, approximately 95% of which are singletons. The CDR3 runs 14 residues. V was cut by 0 bases and J by 5 bases, with 12 bases left in between. Germline V gives CDR1 SGHRS, CDR2 YFSETQ. This record comes from a study of shared clonotypes between healthy human individuals.

The sample consisted of naive CD8+ T cells sorted from blood. The chain couples TRBV5-1 to TRBJ2-7; TRBD1 is a possible D gene (5 bases). The TCR originated in a woman in her twenties or thirties in good health. CDR3 nucleotides: TGCGCCAGCAGCTTGGTCCAGGGTGGCAACGAGCAGTACTTC. It encodes CASSLVQGGNEQYF.